This is a list of T cell receptor beta chains from one sample in a study of blood T cell repertoires in COVID-19. Profiling relied on immunoSEQ multiplex PCR, and the TCRdb table lists in-frame clones only, not all of them. The data contain around 220,000 clones, 75% to 90% of them singletons. The sequencing input was peripheral blood. These receptors originate from a human donor in a cohort sampled during active COVID-19. The CDR3 runs from the conserved cysteine through the conserved F or W. A D gene is named only where the DNA matches it firmly.

V gene: TRBV6-2/TRBV6-3; D gene: .; CDR3 protein: CASSYSNRAYEQYF
V gene: TRBV27; D gene: TRBD2; CDR3 protein: CASSLSRPSGNYEQYF
V gene: TRBV28; D gene: .; CDR3 protein: CASSLGGVLGNTIYF
V gene: TRBV30; D gene: .; CDR3 protein: CAWTKNTEAFF
V gene: TRBV6-5; D gene: TRBD1; CDR3 protein: CASSYTQGGGYGYTF
V gene: TRBV7-8; D gene: .; CDR3 protein: CASSLLANTDTQYF
V gene: TRBV19; D gene: .; CDR3 protein: CASSIGPGAFF
V gene: TRBV7-2; D gene: .; CDR3 protein: CASSHGQYYSPLHF
V gene: TRBV6-4; D gene: TRBD1; CDR3 protein: CASSPGQGSNEKLFF
V gene: TRBV9; D gene: .; CDR3 protein: CASSVAPGLSYEQYF
V gene: TRBV7-8; D gene: .; CDR3 protein: CASSLAGQTDTQYF
V gene: TRBV30; D gene: TRBD2; CDR3 protein: CAWSVSRTSGRAHQNEQFF
V gene: TRBV30; D gene: TRBD1; CDR3 protein: CAWSAGTGDYGYTF
V gene: TRBV4-3; D gene: .; CDR3 protein: CASSQGSTANYGYTF
V gene: TRBV4-1; D gene: TRBD1; CDR3 protein: CASSQNPTGGLETQYF
V gene: TRBV19; D gene: .; CDR3 protein: CASSPTANYGYTF
V gene: TRBV11-2; D gene: .; CDR3 protein: CASSLDPGRAEKLFF
V gene: TRBV6-2/TRBV6-3; D gene: TRBD2; CDR3 protein: CASSYSGLATDTQYF
V gene: TRBV28; D gene: TRBD2; CDR3 protein: CATNLAGDYEQYF
V gene: TRBV19; D gene: TRBD1; CDR3 protein: CASSNPSRGRHYEQYF
V gene: TRBV6-4; D gene: TRBD1; CDR3 protein: CARPPGGQDEQYF
V gene: TRBV27; D gene: TRBD1; CDR3 protein: CASRGGTGEYNEQFF
V gene: TRBV6-2/TRBV6-3; D gene: .; CDR3 protein: CASSTQGAVKKLFF
V gene: TRBV28; D gene: TRBD2; CDR3 protein: CASSPLTSGAYEQYF
V gene: TRBV28; D gene: .; CDR3 protein: CATLMGASYEQYF
V gene: TRBV3-1/TRBV3-2; D gene: TRBD1; CDR3 protein: CASSPSQGAQPQHF
V gene: TRBV11-1; D gene: TRBD1; CDR3 protein: CASSPGGTPYF
V gene: TRBV20-1; D gene: .; CDR3 protein: CSAPRAYEQYF
V gene: TRBV30; D gene: .; CDR3 protein: CAWSWRGGQPQHF
V gene: TRBV5-4; D gene: .; CDR3 protein: CASSAGRPRGSGNTIYF